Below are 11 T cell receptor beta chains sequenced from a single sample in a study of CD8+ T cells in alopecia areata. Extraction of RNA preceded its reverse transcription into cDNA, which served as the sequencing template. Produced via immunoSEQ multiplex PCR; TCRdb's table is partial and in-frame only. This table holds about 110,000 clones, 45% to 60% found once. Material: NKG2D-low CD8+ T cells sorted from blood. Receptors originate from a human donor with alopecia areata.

The CDR3 loop reads CATNSGSYGYTF. The CDR3 DNA follows: TGTGCCACCAATTCAGGGTCCTATGGCTACACCTTC. This chain joins TRBV27 and TRBJ1-2; TRBD1 is a possible D gene (5 bases). The CDR3 runs to 12 residues. The V gene's germline CDR1 is MNHEY and CDR2 SMNVEV (reference sequence). The ends were cut back, 10 bases at V and 4 bases at J, with 13 bases in the middle.

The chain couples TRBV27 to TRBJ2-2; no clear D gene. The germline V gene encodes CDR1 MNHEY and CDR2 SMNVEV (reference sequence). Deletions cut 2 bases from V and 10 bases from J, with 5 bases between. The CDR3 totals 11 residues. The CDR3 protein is CASSLNAELFF. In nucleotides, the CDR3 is TGTGCCAGCAGTTTAAACGCGGAGCTGTTTTTT.

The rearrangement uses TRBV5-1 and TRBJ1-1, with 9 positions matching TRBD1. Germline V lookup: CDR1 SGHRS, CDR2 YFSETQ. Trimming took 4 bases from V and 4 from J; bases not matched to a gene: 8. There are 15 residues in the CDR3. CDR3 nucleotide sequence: TGCGCCAGCAGCCCGGGACAGGGAAGGGTCACTGAAGCTTTCTTT. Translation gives CASSPGQGRVTEAFF.

CDR3 region: CASSFGDQIYEQYF. CDR3 nucleotide sequence: TGCGCCAGCAGCTTCGGAGACCAAATTTACGAGCAGTACTTC. The chain is built from TRBV5-1 and TRBJ2-7; D gene unclear. This CDR3 has 14 residues. The germline V gene encodes CDR1 SGHRS and CDR2 YFSETQ. With 2 bases removed from V and 4 bases from J, the gap between germline ends came to 13 bases. The variable domain in full, completed from reference TRBV5-1 and TRBJ2-7, reads KAGVTQTPRYLIKTRGQQVTLSCSPISGHRSVSWYQQTPGQGLQFLFEYFSETQRNKGNFPGRFSGRQFSNSRSEMNVSTLELGDSALYLCASSFGDQIYEQYFGPGTRLTVT.

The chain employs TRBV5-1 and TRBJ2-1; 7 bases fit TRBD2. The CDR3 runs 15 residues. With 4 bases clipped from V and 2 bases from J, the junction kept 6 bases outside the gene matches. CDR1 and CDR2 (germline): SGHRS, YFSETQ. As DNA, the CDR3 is TGCGCCAGCAGCGCCCCTAGCGGCCCCTACAATGAGCAGTTCTTC. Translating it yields CASSAPSGPYNEQFF. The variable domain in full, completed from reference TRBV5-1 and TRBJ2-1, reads KAGVTQTPRYLIKTRGQQVTLSCSPISGHRSVSWYQQTPGQGLQFLFEYFSETQRNKGNFPGRFSGRQFSNSRSEMNVSTLELGDSALYLCASSAPSGPYNEQFFGPGTRLTVL.

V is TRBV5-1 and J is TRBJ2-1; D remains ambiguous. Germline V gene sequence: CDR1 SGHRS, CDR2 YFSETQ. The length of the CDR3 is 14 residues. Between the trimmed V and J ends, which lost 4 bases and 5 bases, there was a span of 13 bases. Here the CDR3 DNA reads TGCGCCAGCAGCGTCGCGGTAGGGAACAATGAGCAGTTCTTC. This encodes CASSVAVGNNEQFF.

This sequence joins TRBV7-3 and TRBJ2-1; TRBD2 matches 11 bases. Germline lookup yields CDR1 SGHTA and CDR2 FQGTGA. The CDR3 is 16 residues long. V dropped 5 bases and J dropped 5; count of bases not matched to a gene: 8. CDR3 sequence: CASSLLAGGPHNEQFF. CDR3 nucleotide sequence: TGTGCCAGCAGCCTGTTAGCGGGAGGGCCTCACAATGAGCAGTTCTTC.

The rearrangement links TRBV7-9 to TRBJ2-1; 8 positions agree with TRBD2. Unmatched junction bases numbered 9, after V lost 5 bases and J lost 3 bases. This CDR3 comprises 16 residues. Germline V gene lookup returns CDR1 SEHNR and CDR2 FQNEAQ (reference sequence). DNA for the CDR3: TGTGCCAGCAGCCATAGCGGGAAGAGGGTCTACAATGAGCAGTTCTTC. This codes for CASSHSGKRVYNEQFF.

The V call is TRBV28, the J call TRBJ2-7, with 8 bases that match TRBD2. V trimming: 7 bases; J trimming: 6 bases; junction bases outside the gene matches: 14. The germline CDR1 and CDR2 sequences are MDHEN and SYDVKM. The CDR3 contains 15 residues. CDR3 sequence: CASISTSEGFVEQYF. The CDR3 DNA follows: TGTGCCAGCATCTCGACTAGCGAGGGGTTTGTCGAGCAGTACTTC.

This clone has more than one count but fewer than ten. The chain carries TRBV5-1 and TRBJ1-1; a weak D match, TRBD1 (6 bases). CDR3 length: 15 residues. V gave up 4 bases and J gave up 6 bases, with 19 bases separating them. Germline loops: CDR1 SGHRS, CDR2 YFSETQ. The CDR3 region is CASSPERGAPPEAFF. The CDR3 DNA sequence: TGCGCCAGCAGCCCGGAGAGGGGGGCTCCCCCTGAAGCTTTCTTT.

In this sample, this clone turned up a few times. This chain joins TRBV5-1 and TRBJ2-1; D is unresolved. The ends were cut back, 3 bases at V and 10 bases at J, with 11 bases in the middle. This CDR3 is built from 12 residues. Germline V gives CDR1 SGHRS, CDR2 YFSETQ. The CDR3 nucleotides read TGCGCCAGCAGCTACTCCGGGTCCGAGCAGTTCTTC. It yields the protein CASSYSGSEQFF.